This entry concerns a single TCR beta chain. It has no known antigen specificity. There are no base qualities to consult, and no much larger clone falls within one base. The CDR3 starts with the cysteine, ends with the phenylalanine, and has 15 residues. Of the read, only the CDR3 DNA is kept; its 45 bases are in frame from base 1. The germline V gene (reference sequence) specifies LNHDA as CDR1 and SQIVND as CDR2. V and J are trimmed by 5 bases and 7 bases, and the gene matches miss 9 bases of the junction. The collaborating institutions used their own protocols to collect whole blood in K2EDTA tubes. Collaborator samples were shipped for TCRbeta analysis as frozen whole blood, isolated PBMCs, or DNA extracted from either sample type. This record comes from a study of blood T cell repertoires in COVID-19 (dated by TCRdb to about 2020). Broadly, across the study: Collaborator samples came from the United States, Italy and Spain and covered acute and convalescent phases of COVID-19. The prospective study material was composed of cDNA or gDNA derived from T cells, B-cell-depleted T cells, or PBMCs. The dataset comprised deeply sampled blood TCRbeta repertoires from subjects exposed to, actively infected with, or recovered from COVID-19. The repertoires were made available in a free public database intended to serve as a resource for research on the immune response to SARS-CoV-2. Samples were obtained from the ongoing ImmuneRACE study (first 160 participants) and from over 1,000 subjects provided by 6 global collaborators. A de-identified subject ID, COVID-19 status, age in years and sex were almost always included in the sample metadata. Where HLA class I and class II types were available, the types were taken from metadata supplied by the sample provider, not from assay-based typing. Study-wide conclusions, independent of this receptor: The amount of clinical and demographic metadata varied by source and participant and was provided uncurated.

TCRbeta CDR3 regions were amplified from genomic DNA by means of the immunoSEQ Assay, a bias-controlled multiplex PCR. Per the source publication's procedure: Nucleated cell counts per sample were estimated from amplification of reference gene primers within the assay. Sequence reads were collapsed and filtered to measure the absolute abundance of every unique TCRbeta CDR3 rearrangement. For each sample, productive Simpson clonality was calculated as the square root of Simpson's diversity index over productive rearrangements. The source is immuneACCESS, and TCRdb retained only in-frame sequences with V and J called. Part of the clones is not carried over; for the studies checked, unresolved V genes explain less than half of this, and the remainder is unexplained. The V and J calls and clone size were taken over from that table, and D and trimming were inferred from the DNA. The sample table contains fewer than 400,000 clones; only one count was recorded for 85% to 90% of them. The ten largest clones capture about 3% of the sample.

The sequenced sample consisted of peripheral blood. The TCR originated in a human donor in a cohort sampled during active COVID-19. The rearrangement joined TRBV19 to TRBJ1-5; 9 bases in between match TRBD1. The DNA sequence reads TGTGCCAGTAGTGTTGGGGGACAGGGTCCCCAGCCCCAGCATTTT. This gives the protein CASSVGGQGPQPQHF.